This passage covers 9 T cell receptor beta chains from one sample sequenced in a study of T cells in Graves' hyperthyroidism and ophthalmopathy. Researchers amplified the TCR beta CDR3 regions from RNA transcripts. TCR CDR3 regions were first amplified by RT-PCR with HTBI primers. One entry per CDR3 protein, called by TCRdb with MiXCR from the multiplex PCR reads. The top ten hold roughly 18% of the sample, which has around 580,000 distinct CDR3 sequences, 16% seen once. Sequenced input: blood. Source of these receptors: a woman under 30 with Graves' hyperthyroidism.

The chain uses TRBV7-9 and TRBJ2-7, with D tentatively TRBD2 (6 bases). The length of the CDR3 is 16 residues. V dropped 5 bases and J dropped 4 bases, with 21 bases sitting between them. CDR1 SEHNR and CDR2 FQNEAQ come from the germline V gene (reference sequence). DNA for the CDR3: TGTGCCAGCAGCCCAATCTCAGCGGGCGGTCCTTACGAGCAGTACTTC. Protein product: CASSPISAGGPYEQYF.

The CDR3: CASSSDRTGRGTEAFF. The CDR3 region has the DNA TGTGCCAGCAGTTCGGACAGGACAGGTCGAGGGACTGAAGCTTTCTTT. This chain links TRBV6-2 or TRBV6-3 with TRBJ1-1; TRBD1 matches 7 bases. The V segment lost 4 bases and the J segment 5 bases; nucleotides outside the gene matches: 13. The CDR3 length is 16 residues. Per germline, CDR1 MNHEY and CDR2 SVGEGT.

The chain couples TRBV10-3 to TRBJ2-3; TRBD2 agrees at 10 bases. Germline loops: CDR1 ENHRY, CDR2 SYGVKD. This CDR3 region has 16 residues. V dropped 3 bases and J dropped 1; count of bases not matched to a gene: 4. The CDR3 DNA sequence: TGTGCCATCAGTGATACCGGGACTAGCGGCACAGATACGCAGTATTTT. It specifies CAISDTGTSGTDTQYF.

In this sample, this clonotype turned up a few times. This chain connects TRBV28 to TRBJ2-2; D may match TRBD1 or TRBD2 (5 bases each). The CDR3 loop spans 12 amino acids. Germline V gene sequence: CDR1 MDHEN, CDR2 SYDVKM. V lost 6 bases to trimming and J lost 6 bases, with 8 bases between them. CDR3 DNA: TGTGCCAGCAGCAGGGAGCCCGGGGAGCTGTTTTTT. This sequence encodes CASSREPGELFF.

The chain recombines TRBV3-1 with TRBJ1-2; 8 positions agree with TRBD1. The CDR3 contains 15 residues. Germline loops: CDR1 LGHDT, CDR2 YNNKEL (reference sequence). V shed 5 bases and J 8 bases; nucleotides not matched to a gene: 13. The CDR3 here is CASSTQGQGARGYTF. The CDR3 DNA follows: TGTGCCAGCAGCACCCAGGGGCAGGGGGCCCGAGGCTACACCTTC. The variable domain in full, completed from reference TRBV3-1 and TRBJ1-2, reads DTAVSQTPKYLVTQMGNDKSIKCEQNLGHDTMYWYKQDSKKFLKIMFSYNNKELIINETVPNRFSPKSPDKAHLNLHINSLELGDSAVYFCASSTQGQGARGYTFGSGTRLTVV.

This clonotype was observed once. This clone may be a read error of a much larger clone one base away. The V call is TRBV12-3 or TRBV12-4, the J call TRBJ2-1; 8 positions agree with TRBD1. CDR3 size: 14 residues. The CDR3 sequence: CASNLGQGSNEQSF. Here the CDR3 DNA reads TGTGCCAGCAATCTAGGACAGGGTTCCAATGAGCAGTCCTTC.

Many counts were recorded for this clonotype. The chain employs TRBV11-3 and TRBJ2-3; 7 positions agree with TRBD2. This CDR3 is 17 amino acids long. The V and J ends lost 4 bases and 5 bases, in that order; junction bases with no gene match: 15. Germline lookup yields CDR1 SGHNT and CDR2 YENEEA. CDR3 residues: CASSSPPWGGRVDTQYF. CDR3 nucleotides: TGTGCCAGCAGCTCACCCCCGTGGGGGGGACGGGTAGATACGCAGTATTTT.

The genes are TRBV25-1 and TRBJ1-4, with 7 bases fitting TRBD1. Looked up from germline, CDR1 is MGHDK and CDR2 is SYGVNS. This CDR3 comprises 15 residues. V lost 5 bases and J lost 6; bases outside the gene matches: 9. The CDR3 DNA sequence: TGTGCCAGCAGTCAACCCGACAGGGCGGATGAAAAACTGTTTTTT. Amino acids: CASSQPDRADEKLFF.

In this sample, this clonotype turned up many times. This chain joins TRBV2 and TRBJ2-3; TRBD1 matches 8 bases. This CDR3 comprises 14 residues. In germline, CDR1 is SNHLY, CDR2 FYNNEI. Trimming at V came to 6 bases and at J to 2 bases, leaving 4 bases not matched to a gene. DNA for the CDR3: TGTGCCAGCAGGGACAGGGTTAACACAGATACGCAGTATTTT. It specifies CASRDRVNTDTQYF.